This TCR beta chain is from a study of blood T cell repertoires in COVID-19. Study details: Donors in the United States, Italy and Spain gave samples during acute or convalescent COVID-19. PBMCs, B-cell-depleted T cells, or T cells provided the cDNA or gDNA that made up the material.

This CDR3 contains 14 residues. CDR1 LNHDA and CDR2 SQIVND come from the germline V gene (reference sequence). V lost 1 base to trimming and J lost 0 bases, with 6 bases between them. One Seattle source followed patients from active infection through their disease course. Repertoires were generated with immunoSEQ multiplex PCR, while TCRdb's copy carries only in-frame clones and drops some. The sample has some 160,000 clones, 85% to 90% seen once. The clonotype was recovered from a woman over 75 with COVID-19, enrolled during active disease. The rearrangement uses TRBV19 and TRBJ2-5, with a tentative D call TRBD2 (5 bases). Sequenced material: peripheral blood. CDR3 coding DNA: TGTGCCAGTAGTATAGTAGCGTACCAAGAGACCCAGTACTTC. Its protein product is CASSIVAYQETQYF.